These T cell receptor beta chains were read from a single sample in a study of T cell responses to AZD1222 COVID-19 vaccine. Produced via immunoSEQ multiplex PCR; TCRdb's table is partial and in-frame only. The data show over 110,000 clones, around 93% seen once. This sample comprised peripheral blood, obtained on day 0 of AZD1222 vaccination. These receptors all come from an adult in good health. Both conserved end residues are part of each CDR3. D genes are given only for firm matches. The size entry is marked missing in some rows and otherwise reads once, few, many or a size class.

v_call	d_call	clone_size	j_call	cdr3_nt	cdr3_aa
TRBV4-3	-	-	TRBJ2-3	TGCGCCAGCAGCCAAGATCTTACCCCACTGGTTAGCACAGATACGCAGTATTTT	CASSQDLTPLVSTDTQYF
TRBV28	-	-	TRBJ1-5	TGTGCCAGCAGTTTAGGGGGGGCAGTTCAGCCCCAGCATTTT	CASSLGGAVQPQHF
TRBV2	-	-	TRBJ1-5	TGTGCCAGCACAGCTGGGGTCAATCAGCCCCAGCATTTT	CASTAGVNQPQHF
TRBV7-9	-	-	TRBJ1-4	TGTGCCAGCAGCTTCTCGAATAGGGGGAAGGAAAAACTGTTTTTT	CASSFSNRGKEKLFF
TRBV5-1	TRBD1	-	TRBJ1-5	TGCGCCAGCAGCCGAGGGACAGGGAACCAGCCCCAGCATTTT	CASSRGTGNQPQHF
TRBV9	-	-	TRBJ1-2	TGTGCCAGCAGCGGCGGGTCGGGCGTGATGGATGGCTACACCTTC	CASSGGSGVMDGYTF
TRBV7-3	-	-	TRBJ1-5	TGTGCCAGCAGCTTAAGCCCGGGACGGTGCAATCAGCCCCAGCATTTT	CASSLSPGRCNQPQHF
TRBV11-1	TRBD2	-	TRBJ2-7	TGTGCCAGCAGCTGGACGCTAGCGGGATTATACGAGCAGTACTTC	CASSWTLAGLYEQYF
TRBV19	TRBD1	-	TRBJ2-5	TGTGCCAGTAGTCCCACAGGGGGGGAGACCCAGTACTTC	CASSPTGGETQYF
TRBV5-4	-	-	TRBJ2-3	TGTGCCAGCAGCTCGCGGGTATCTAGCACAGATACGCAGTATTTT	CASSSRVSSTDTQYF
TRBV6-5	-	once	TRBJ1-3	TGTGCCAGCAGTTACACAGTACAGCTCTCTGGAAACACCATATATTTT	CASSYTVQLSGNTIYF
TRBV7-8	TRBD1	-	TRBJ1-1	TGTGCCAGCAGCTTTCGGGCAGGGGGGCCCACTGAAGCTTTCTTT	CASSFRAGGPTEAFF
TRBV7-2	TRBD2	-	TRBJ2-3	TGTGCCAGCAGCATCACTAGCGGGGGGGCGGATACGCAGTATTTT	CASSITSGGADTQYF
TRBV7-3	-	-	TRBJ1-3	TGTGCCAGCAGCCCAGAGGTAGGGGTTTGTGGAAACACCATATATTTT	CASSPEVGVCGNTIYF
TRBV29-1	-	-	TRBJ1-1	TGCAGCGTTCGTACCGGGACCCTTATAAACGAAGCTTTCTTT	CSVRTGTLINEAFF
TRBV9	-	-	TRBJ2-3	TGTGCCAGCTCTTCCTATCGGTATACGCAGTATTTT	CASSSYRYTQYF
TRBV5-5	-	-	TRBJ2-3	TGTGCCAGCAGCTTGGGGGGGACCACAGATACGCAGTATTTT	CASSLGGTTDTQYF
TRBV7-8	-	-	TRBJ1-2	TGTGCCAGCAGCTTACTTCCTCCGGGATTGAGCTACACCTTC	CASSLLPPGLSYTF
TRBV6-5	-	-	TRBJ2-5	TGTGCCAGCAGTTCCCCCAGAAGCGGAACAGAGACCCAGTACTTC	CASSSPRSGTETQYF
TRBV2	-	-	TRBJ2-7	TGTGCCAGCAATCCGAGCTCCTACGAGCAGTACTTC	CASNPSSYEQYF
TRBV10-2	TRBD2	-	TRBJ2-1	TGCGCCAGCAGTGGGCGGGAGATAGGAAATGAGCAGTTCTTC	CASSGREIGNEQFF
TRBV7-6	TRBD2	-	TRBJ2-5	TGTGCCAGCAGCTTAGCGGTACTAGCGGGGGGTACCGTACAAGAGACCCAGTACTTC	CASSLAVLAGGTVQETQYF
TRBV30	-	-	TRBJ1-2	TGTGCCTGGAGTCGCACTTACGGCGGATATGGCTACACCTTC	CAWSRTYGGYGYTF
TRBV2	-	-	TRBJ2-4	TGTGCCAGCAGCCCCAGGACACCACGCAGAAACATTCAGTACTTC	CASSPRTPRRNIQYF
TRBV7-9	-	-	TRBJ1-1	TGTGCCAGCAGCCCAGCTACGGGGAACACTGAAGCTTTCTTT	CASSPATGNTEAFF
TRBV11-2	TRBD2	-	TRBJ2-3	TGTGCCAGCAGCTTCAGACGCGGGAGGGCGGGGGATACGCAGTATTTT	CASSFRRGRAGDTQYF
TRBV5-1	TRBD2	-	TRBJ2-7	TGCGCCAGCAGCTTGGCCCGGGATAGCGGGAGCTCCTACGAGCAGTACTTC	CASSLARDSGSSYEQYF
TRBV5-1	-	-	TRBJ1-2	TGCGCCAGCAGCTGGGGTGACAGCTCAAACTATGGCTACACCTTC	CASSWGDSSNYGYTF
TRBV11-3	-	-	TRBJ1-6	TGTGCCAGCAGCTCCTGGGACCTGGACCTCCACTTT	CASSSWDLDLHF
TRBV10-3	-	-	TRBJ1-5	TGTGCCATCAGTGAAACGGGGCAGGGATTGAGTTATCAGCCCCAGCATTTT	CAISETGQGLSYQPQHF
TRBV5-1	-	-	TRBJ1-1	TGCGCCAGCAGCGTGAGGGGCGACGGGGCTTTCTTT	CASSVRGDGAFF
TRBV7-9	TRBD1	once	TRBJ2-1	TGTGCCAGCAGCCCTTCCCAGGGACAGGCCTACAATGAGCAGTTCTTC	CASSPSQGQAYNEQFF
TRBV11-3	-	-	TRBJ2-1	TGTGCCAGCAGCTTATCGGGACGGAGCTCCTACAATGAGCAGTTCTTC	CASSLSGRSSYNEQFF
TRBV4-1	-	-	TRBJ1-6	TGCGCCAGCAGCCAAGATGGTCTCGAATCACCCCTCCACTTT	CASSQDGLESPLHF
TRBV11-2	-	-	TRBJ1-1	TGTGCCAGCAGCCCTCCCATGGGCCCTGAAGCTTTCTTT	CASSPPMGPEAFF
TRBV27	TRBD2	-	TRBJ2-3	TGTGCCAGCAGCCCCCCGAGCGGGGGGGTAGATACGCAGTATTTT	CASSPPSGGVDTQYF
TRBV27	-	-	TRBJ1-2	TGTGCCAGCAGTTTCCCCTCAGGTGGGGACTATGGCTACACCTTC	CASSFPSGGDYGYTF
TRBV5-5	-	-	TRBJ1-4	TGTGCCAGCAACGCGGGGGGTGTGGGTGAAAAACTGTTTTTT	CASNAGGVGEKLFF
TRBV7-3	-	-	TRBJ2-3	TGTGCCAGCAGCTTAATGTCTGCAGTCACAGATACGCAGTATTTT	CASSLMSAVTDTQYF
TRBV5-8	-	-	TRBJ2-7	TGTGCCAGCAGCTTTGGAGGAGGCTACGAGCAGTACTTC	CASSFGGGYEQYF
TRBV4-2	-	-	TRBJ1-4	TGTGCCAGCAGTTCAGGCGCAACTAATGAAAAACTGTTTTTT	CASSSGATNEKLFF
TRBV6-6	-	-	TRBJ1-5	TGTGCCAGCAGTTTCAGTTTATGGGATCAGCCCCAGCATTTT	CASSFSLWDQPQHF
TRBV5-1	-	-	TRBJ2-3	TGCGCCAGCAGCTTTGACGGCTCTGGCCGACGCACAGATACGCAGTATTTT	CASSFDGSGRRTDTQYF
TRBV11-2	TRBD1	-	TRBJ1-2	TGTGCCAGCAGCTTATTATCCGCGGGCACAGGGGCGCATGGCTACACCTTC	CASSLLSAGTGAHGYTF
TRBV19	TRBD1	-	TRBJ1-4	TGTGCCAGTAGTATAGGGTACAGGGGGAGTGAAAAACTGTTTTTT	CASSIGYRGSEKLFF